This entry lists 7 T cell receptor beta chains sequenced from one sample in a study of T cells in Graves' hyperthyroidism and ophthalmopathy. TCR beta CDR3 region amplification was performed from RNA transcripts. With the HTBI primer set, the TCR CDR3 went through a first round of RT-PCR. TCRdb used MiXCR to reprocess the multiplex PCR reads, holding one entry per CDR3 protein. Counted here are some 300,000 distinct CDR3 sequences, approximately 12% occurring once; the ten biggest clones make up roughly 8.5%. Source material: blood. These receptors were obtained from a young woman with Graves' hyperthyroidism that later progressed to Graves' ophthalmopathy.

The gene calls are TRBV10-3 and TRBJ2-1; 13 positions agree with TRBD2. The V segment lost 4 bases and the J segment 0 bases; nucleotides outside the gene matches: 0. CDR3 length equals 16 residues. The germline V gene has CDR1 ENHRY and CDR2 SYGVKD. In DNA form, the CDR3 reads TGTGCCATCAGTGGGACTAGCGGGAGCTCCTACAATGAGCAGTTCTTC. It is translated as CAISGTSGSSYNEQFF.

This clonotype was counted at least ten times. The CDR3 is CASSQGARGSGYF. The CDR3 DNA reads as TGTGCCAGCAGTCAAGGTGCCCGGGGTTCGGGTTATTTT. The V call is TRBV12-3 or TRBV12-4, the J call TRBJ1-3; the D is unclear. Trimming cost V 5 bases and J 16 bases, with 21 bases left between them. This CDR3 comprises 13 residues.

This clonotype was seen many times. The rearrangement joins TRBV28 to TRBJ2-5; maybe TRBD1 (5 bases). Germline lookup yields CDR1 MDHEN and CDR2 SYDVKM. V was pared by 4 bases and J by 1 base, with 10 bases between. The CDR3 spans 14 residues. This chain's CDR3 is CASSSSGSQETQYF. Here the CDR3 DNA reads TGTGCCAGCAGTTCGTCAGGGTCCCAAGAGACCCAGTACTTC.

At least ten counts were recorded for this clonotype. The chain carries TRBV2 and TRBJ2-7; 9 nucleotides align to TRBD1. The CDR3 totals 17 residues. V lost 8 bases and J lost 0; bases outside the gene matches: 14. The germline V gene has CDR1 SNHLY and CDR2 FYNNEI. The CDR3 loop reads CASASGTGKVNSYEQYF. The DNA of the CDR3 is TGTGCCAGCGCCTCCGGGACAGGGAAGGTTAACTCCTACGAGCAGTACTTC.

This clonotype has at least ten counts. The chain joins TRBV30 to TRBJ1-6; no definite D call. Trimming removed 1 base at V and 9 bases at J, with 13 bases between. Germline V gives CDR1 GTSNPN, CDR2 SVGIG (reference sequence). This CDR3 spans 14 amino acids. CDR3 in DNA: TGTGCCTGGAGTGCTGGGCAGGTATCTTCACCCCTCCACTTT. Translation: CAWSAGQVSSPLHF. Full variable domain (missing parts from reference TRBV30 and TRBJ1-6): SQTIHQWPATLVQPVGSPLSLECTVEGTSNPNLYWYRQAAGRGLQLLFYSVGIGQISSEVPQNLSASRPQDRQFILSSKKLLLSDSGFYLCAWSAGQVSSPLHFGNGTRLTVT.

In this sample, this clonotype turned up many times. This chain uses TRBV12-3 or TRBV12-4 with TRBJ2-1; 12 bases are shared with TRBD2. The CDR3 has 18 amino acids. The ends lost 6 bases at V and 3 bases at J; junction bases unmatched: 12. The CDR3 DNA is TGTGCCAGCAGCCCGGGACTAGCGGGCCTAAGCCACTACAATGAGCAGTTCTTC. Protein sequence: CASSPGLAGLSHYNEQFF.

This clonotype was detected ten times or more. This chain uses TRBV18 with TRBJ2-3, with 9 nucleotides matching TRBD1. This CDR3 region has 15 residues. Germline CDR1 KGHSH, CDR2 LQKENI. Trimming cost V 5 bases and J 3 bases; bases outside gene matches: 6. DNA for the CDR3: TGTGCCAGCTCAGCAGTCGGACAGGGGACAGATACGCAGTATTTT. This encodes CASSAVGQGTDTQYF.